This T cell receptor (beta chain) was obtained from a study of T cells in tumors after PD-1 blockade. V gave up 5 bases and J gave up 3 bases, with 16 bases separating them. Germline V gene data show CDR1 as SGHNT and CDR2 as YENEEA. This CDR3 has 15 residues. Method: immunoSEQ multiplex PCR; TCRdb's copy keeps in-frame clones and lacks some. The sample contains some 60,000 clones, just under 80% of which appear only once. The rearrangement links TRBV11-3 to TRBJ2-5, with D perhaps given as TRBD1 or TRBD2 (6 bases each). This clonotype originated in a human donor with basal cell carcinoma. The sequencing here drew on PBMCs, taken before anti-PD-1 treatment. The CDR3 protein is CASSHGGGAEETQYF. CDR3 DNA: TGTGCCAGCAGCCACGGAGGGGGAGCCGAAGAGACCCAGTACTTC.